A single sample is the source of the 9 T cell receptor beta chains below, sequenced in a study of glioma-infiltrating T cells. Using RNA template, CDR3s of TCR alpha and beta were amplified with iRepertoire arm-PCR. MiXCR, run by TCRdb on the multiplex PCR reads, gives a single entry per CDR3 protein. The sample lists 90,000 or so distinct CDR3 sequences; roughly 40% were seen once. Sequencing input: glioma tissue, nonneoplastic brain tissue, or PBMCs (not recorded which). Source of these receptors: a human donor with low-grade glioma or glioblastoma, undergoing nonglioma brain surgery, or in good health (not recorded which).

The V gene is TRBV4-1, the J gene TRBJ2-3; 13 bases are shared with TRBD2. Germline CDR1 reads MGHRA; CDR2 reads YSYEKL. V was clipped by 0 bases and J by 7 bases; unmatched bases: 10. The CDR3 length is 18 residues. As DNA, the CDR3 is TGCGCCAGCAGCCAAGATGCCGGGACTAGCGGGATGGGGAATACGCAGTATTTT. As protein: CASSQDAGTSGMGNTQYF.

Relative to its sample, this clonotype is medium-sized. The rearrangement joins TRBV10-3 to TRBJ1-2, with D unresolved. Trimming pared 0 bases from V and 3 bases from J, leaving 8 bases between. CDR3 length: 14 residues. The V gene's germline CDR1 is ENHRY and CDR2 SYGVKD. In nucleotides, the CDR3 is TGTGCCATCAGTGAGTCATCACAGTACTATGGCTACACCTTC. It translates to CAISESSQYYGYTF.

Details on this clonotype: This may be a read error, as it is one base from a much larger clone. This rearrangement joins TRBV29-1 to TRBJ1-1; 7 bases fit TRBD1. CDR3 length equals 14 residues. Germline trimming cut 8 bases from V and 10 bases from J; bases unmatched to any gene: 19. In germline, CDR1 is SQVTM, CDR2 ANQGSEA. The DNA of the CDR3 is TGCAGCTCCACAATAGGGGGCCAGGGAGGTGGAGCTTTCTTT. Protein sequence: CSSTIGGQGGGAFF. Variable domain in full (rest from reference TRBV29-1 and TRBJ1-1): SAVISQKPSRDICQRGTSLTIQCQVDSQVTMMFWYRQQPGQSLTLIATANQGSEATYESGFVIDKFPISRPNLTFSTLTVSNMSPEDSSIYLCSSTIGGQGGGAFFGQGTRLTVV.

This clonotype was picked up many times. The chain is built from TRBV7-2 and TRBJ1-5; 7 bases agree with TRBD1. Trimming removed 1 base from V and 0 bases from J; junction bases left unmatched: 0. Germline-derived CDR1 and CDR2 are SGHTA and FQGNSA. This CDR3 contains 15 residues. DNA of the CDR3: TGTGCCAGCAGCTTAGGACAGGGTAGCAATCAGCCCCAGCATTTT. This codes for CASSLGQGSNQPQHF.

As for this clonotype: A read error is possible here, since a much larger clone lies one base away. This chain links TRBV2 with TRBJ2-3; D gene uncertain. The CDR3 totals 16 residues. V was trimmed by 6 bases and J by 3 bases, leaving 19 bases between them. Per the germline V gene, CDR1 is SNHLY and CDR2 is FYNNEI. CDR3 DNA sequence: TGTGCCAGCAGACCCTATGGCCGTGCTAGAACAGATACGCAGTATTTT. Translating it yields CASRPYGRARTDTQYF.

On this clonotype: At one end the junction does not follow the germline gene, possibly because of a read error. The J gene is TRBJ1-6, the V gene TRBV6-2 or TRBV6-3; D ambiguous. From germline, CDR1 is MNHEY and CDR2 SVGEGT. This CDR3 region has 16 residues. CDR3 residues: CASTPDRSSYNSPLHF. CDR3 nucleotide sequence: TGTGCCAGCACCCCGGATCGGTCCTCCTATAACTCACCCCTCCACTTT.

This clonotype was detected once. The V call is TRBV7-2, the J call TRBJ2-7; D is perhaps TRBD1 or TRBD2 (6 bases each). Per germline, CDR1 SGHTA and CDR2 FQGNSA. V was clipped by 2 bases and J by 3 bases, with 11 bases between them. The CDR3 length is 14 residues. The CDR3 loop is CASSLMRDNYEQYF. CDR3 in DNA: TGTGCCAGCAGCTTAATGCGGGACAACTACGAGCAGTACTTC. The complete variable domain, with remaining parts taken from reference TRBV7-2 and TRBJ2-7, reads GAGVSQSPSNKVTEKGKDVELRCDPISGHTALYWYRQSLGQGLEFLIYFQGNSAPDKSGLPSDRFSAERTGGSVSTLTIQRTQQEDSAVYLCASSLMRDNYEQYFGPGTRLTVT.

A remark on this clonotype: Lacking the conserved final phenylalanine or tryptophan, this CDR3 likely reflects a read error. The chain joins TRBV7-2 to TRBJ2-7; no reliable D call. In germline, CDR1 is SGHTA, CDR2 FQGNSA. The CDR3 has 13 amino acids. V was cut by 3 bases and J by 5 bases, with 11 bases left in between. DNA for the CDR3: TGTGCCAGCAGCTTGTCTGGGGTAAACGAGCAGTACTCC. Amino acids: CASSLSGVNEQYS.

In its sample, this clonotype was seen many times. This chain connects TRBV29-1 to TRBJ2-1; possibly TRBD1 or TRBD2 for D (6 bases each). Germline CDR1 reads SQVTM; CDR2 reads ANQGSEA. Trimming pared 4 bases from V and 8 bases from J, leaving 15 bases between. CDR3 length equals 13 residues. CDR3 region: CSVGGGISHEQFF. The CDR3 nucleotides read TGCAGCGTTGGAGGGGGGATCAGCCATGAGCAGTTCTTC.